This TCR beta chain comes out of a study of cytomegalovirus exposure and HLA in healthy donors. The study's findings and limits: Being productive about 87% or about 30% of the time was typical of most TCR beta V segments in an earlier analysis.

60 Vbeta and 13 Jbeta primers were used in PCR. TCRdb keeps only in-frame clones here, not all; method: immunoSEQ multiplex PCR. This table holds over 100,000 clones. Worth noting for this clone: Its specificity is unknown.

The CDR3 has 14 residues. Trimming removed 0 bases from V and 9 bases from J, with 15 bases in between. CDR1 and CDR2 from the germline V gene are GTSNPN and SVGIG (reference sequence). Likely unrecorded immune exposures existed in these nominally healthy donors. This sequence joins TRBV30 and TRBJ1-5, with D hard to call. Sequenced material: PBMCs. The clonotype comes from a young man in good health and CMV-seronegative. The CDR3 nucleotides read TGTGCCTGGAGTGTACGAGGCGGGGAGGCGCCCCAGCATTTT. Protein: CAWSVRGGEAPQHF.